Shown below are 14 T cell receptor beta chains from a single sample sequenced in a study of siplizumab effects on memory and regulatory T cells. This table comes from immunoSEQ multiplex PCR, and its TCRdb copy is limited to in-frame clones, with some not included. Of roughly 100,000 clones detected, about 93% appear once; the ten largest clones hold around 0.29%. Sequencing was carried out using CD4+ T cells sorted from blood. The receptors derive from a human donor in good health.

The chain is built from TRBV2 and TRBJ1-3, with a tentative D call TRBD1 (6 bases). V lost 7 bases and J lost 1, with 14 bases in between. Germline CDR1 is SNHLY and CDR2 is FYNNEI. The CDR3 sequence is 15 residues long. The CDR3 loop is CASTFTGKSGNTIYF. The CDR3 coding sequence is TGTGCCAGCACTTTCACAGGGAAATCTGGAAACACCATATATTTT.

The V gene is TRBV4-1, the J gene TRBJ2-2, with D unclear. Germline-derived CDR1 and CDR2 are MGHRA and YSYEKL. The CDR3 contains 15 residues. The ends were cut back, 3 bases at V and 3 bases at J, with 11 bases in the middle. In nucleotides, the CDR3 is TGCGCCAGCAGCCACACGTCTTCGTACACCGGGGAGCTGTTTTTT. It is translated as CASSHTSSYTGELFF.

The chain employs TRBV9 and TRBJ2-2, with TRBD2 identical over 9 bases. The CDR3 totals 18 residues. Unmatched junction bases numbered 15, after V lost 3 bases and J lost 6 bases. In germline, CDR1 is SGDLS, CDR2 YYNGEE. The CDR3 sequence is CASSGGLRREGHAGELFF. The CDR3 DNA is TGTGCCAGCAGCGGTGGTTTAAGGCGGGAGGGCCACGCCGGGGAGCTGTTTTTT.

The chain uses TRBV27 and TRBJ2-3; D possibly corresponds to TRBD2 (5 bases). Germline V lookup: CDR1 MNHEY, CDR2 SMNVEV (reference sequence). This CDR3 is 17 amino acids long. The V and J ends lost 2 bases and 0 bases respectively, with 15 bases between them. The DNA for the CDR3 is TGTGCCAGCAGTTTAGAGCCGGGGTTTGCTAGCACAGATACGCAGTATTTT. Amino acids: CASSLEPGFASTDTQYF.

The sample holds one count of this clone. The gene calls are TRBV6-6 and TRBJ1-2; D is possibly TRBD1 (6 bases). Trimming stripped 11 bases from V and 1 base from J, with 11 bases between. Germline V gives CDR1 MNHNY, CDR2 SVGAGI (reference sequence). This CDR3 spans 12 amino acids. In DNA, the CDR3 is TGTGCCTACCGGGACAATAACTATGGCTACACCTTC. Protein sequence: CAYRDNNYGYTF.

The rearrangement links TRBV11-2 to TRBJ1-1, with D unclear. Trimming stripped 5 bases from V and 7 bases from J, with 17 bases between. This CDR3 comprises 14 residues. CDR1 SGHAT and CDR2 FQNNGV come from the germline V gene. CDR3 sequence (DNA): TGTGCCAGCAGCCGTTATAGTGTAGGGATTGAAGCTTTCTTT. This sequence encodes CASSRYSVGIEAFF.

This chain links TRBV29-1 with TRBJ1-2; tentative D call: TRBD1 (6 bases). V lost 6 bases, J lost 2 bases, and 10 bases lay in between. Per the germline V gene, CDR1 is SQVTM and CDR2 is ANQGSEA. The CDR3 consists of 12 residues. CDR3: CSVTGPNYGYTF. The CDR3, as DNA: TGCAGCGTGACAGGACCCAACTATGGCTACACCTTC.

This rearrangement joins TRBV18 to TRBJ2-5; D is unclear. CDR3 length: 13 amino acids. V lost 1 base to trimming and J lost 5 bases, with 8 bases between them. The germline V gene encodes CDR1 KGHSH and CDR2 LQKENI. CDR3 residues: CASSPLVGETQYF. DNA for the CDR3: TGTGCCAGCTCACCACTGGTGGGGGAGACCCAGTACTTC.

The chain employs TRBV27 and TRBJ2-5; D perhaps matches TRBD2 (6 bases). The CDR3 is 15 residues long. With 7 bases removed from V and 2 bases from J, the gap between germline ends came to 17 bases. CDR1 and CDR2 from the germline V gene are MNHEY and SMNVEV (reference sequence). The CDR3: CASTPGGGVQETQYF. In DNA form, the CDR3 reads TGTGCCAGCACTCCGGGTGGCGGGGTTCAAGAGACCCAGTACTTC.

CDR3 loop: CASSQGLAFNTQYF. The DNA for the CDR3 is TGTGCCAGCAGCCAGGGACTAGCGTTCAATACGCAGTATTTT. J is TRBJ2-3 and V is TRBV4-2; TRBD2 matches at 10 bases. The CDR3 totals 14 residues. With V trimmed by 3 bases and J by 7 bases, 4 bases remained unmatched. In germline, CDR1 is LGHNA, CDR2 YNFKEQ.

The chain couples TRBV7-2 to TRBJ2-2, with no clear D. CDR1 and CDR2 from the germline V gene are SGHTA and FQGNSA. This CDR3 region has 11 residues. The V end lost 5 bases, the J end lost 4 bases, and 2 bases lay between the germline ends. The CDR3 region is CASSPTGELFF. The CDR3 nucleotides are TGTGCCAGCAGCCCCACCGGGGAGCTGTTTTTT.

CDR3 region: CASSLARTRGYNEQFF. The CDR3 DNA follows: TGCGCCAGCAGCTTGGCCCGGACCCGAGGATACAATGAGCAGTTCTTC. The chain carries TRBV5-1 and TRBJ2-1; D is unresolved. This CDR3 region has 16 residues. The V end lost 0 bases, the J end lost 4 bases, and 14 bases lay between the germline ends. Germline V gives CDR1 SGHRS, CDR2 YFSETQ.

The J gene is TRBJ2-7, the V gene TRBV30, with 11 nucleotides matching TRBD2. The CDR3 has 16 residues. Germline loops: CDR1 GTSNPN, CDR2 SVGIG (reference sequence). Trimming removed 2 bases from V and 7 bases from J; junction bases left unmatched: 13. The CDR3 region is CAWSKGLAGLRVEQYF. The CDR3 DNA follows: TGTGCCTGGAGTAAAGGACTAGCGGGCTTACGAGTGGAGCAGTACTTC.

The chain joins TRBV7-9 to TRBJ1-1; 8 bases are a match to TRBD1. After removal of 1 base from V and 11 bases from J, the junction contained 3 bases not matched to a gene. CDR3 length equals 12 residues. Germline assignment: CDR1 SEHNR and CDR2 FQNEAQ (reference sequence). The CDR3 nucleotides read TGTGCCAGCAGCTTAGAGGGGACAGGCGCTTTCTTT. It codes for CASSLEGTGAFF. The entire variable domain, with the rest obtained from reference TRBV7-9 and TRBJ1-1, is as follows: DTGVSQNPRHKITKRGQNVTFRCDPISEHNRLYWYRQTLGQGPEFLTYFQNEAQLEKSRLLSDRFSAERPKGSFSTLEIQRTEQGDSAMYLCASSLEGTGAFFGQGTRLTVV.